What follows are 9 T cell receptor beta chains derived from one specimen sequenced in a study of blood T cell repertoires in COVID-19. This table comes from immunoSEQ multiplex PCR, and its TCRdb copy is limited to in-frame clones, with some not included. The data show about 52,000 clones, with around 80% seen just once and 26% held by the top ten. The sample taken for sequencing was peripheral blood. The receptors here all came from an elderly woman with COVID-19, enrolled during active disease.

The J gene is TRBJ2-3, the V gene TRBV27; 14 positions match TRBD2. CDR1 is MNHEY, CDR2 SMNVEV, per germline (reference sequence). The CDR3 consists of 16 residues. Unmatched junction bases numbered 8, after V lost 6 bases and J lost 6 bases. CDR3 protein: CASSRLAGGSSDTQYF. In DNA, the CDR3 is TGTGCCAGCAGCCGACTAGCGGGAGGGTCGTCGGATACGCAGTATTTT.

The chain is built from TRBV7-9 and TRBJ2-3, with 8 bases aligning to TRBD1. Germline lookup yields CDR1 SEHNR and CDR2 FQNEAQ (reference sequence). J gave up 2 bases and V 7 bases, and 8 bases lay outside the gene matches. CDR3 length equals 15 residues. The CDR3 coding sequence is TGTGCCAGCACCTGGGACAGGACTTTCACAGATACGCAGTATTTT. Translation: CASTWDRTFTDTQYF.

The chain employs TRBV7-9 and TRBJ2-7, with 10 nucleotides matching TRBD2. CDR1 SEHNR and CDR2 FQNEAQ come from the germline V gene (reference sequence). Trimming took 9 bases from V and 3 from J; bases not matched to a gene: 2. CDR3 length: 12 amino acids. The CDR3 sequence: CASRTSGYEQYF. In DNA form, the CDR3 reads TGTGCCAGTAGGACTAGCGGCTACGAGCAGTACTTC.

V and J are TRBV6-4 and TRBJ2-2; unclear D gene. This CDR3 has 14 residues. The V end was cut by 3 bases, the J end by 6 bases, with 11 bases between. From germline, CDR1 is MRHNA and CDR2 SNTAGT. CDR3 coding DNA: TGTGCCAGCAGTGAACGGCGGTTCTCCGGGGAGCTGTTTTTT. It codes for CASSERRFSGELFF.

V gene TRBV9 combines with J gene TRBJ2-7, with D maybe TRBD1 (5 bases). V shed 0 bases and J shed 2 bases, with 12 bases lying between them. Germline V gene lookup returns CDR1 SGDLS and CDR2 YYNGEE. The CDR3 runs to 15 residues. As DNA, the CDR3 is TGTGCCAGCAGCGTAGCTACAGGCCCCACCTACGAGCAGTACTTC. Its protein is CASSVATGPTYEQYF.

This clone was observed once. Mismatch with germline at one junction end may stem from a read error. V is TRBV19 and J is TRBJ1-2; a weak D match, TRBD1 (6 bases). CDR3 length: 13 residues. Germline values: CDR1 LNHDA, CDR2 SQIVND (reference sequence). The CDR3 sequence is CASSYRDNSGYTF. Here the CDR3 DNA reads TGTGCCAGTAGTTACAGGGATAACTCTGGCTACACCTTC.

V and J are TRBV15 and TRBJ1-6; 7 nucleotides match TRBD1. Germline V gene data show CDR1 as LNHNV and CDR2 as YYDKDF (reference sequence). Trimming took 3 bases from V and 6 from J; bases not matched to a gene: 8. The CDR3 has 16 amino acids. CDR3 protein: CATSSPGTDLNSPLHF. The CDR3 nucleotides read TGTGCCACCAGCAGCCCCGGGACAGACCTTAATTCACCCCTCCACTTT.

The chain recombines TRBV7-3 with TRBJ2-5; TRBD2 is a possible D gene (6 bases). Trimming shortened V by 0 bases and J by 1 base, and 9 bases separated the two germline ends. Looked up from germline, CDR1 is SGHTA and CDR2 is FQGTGA. The CDR3 consists of 15 residues. This CDR3 reads CASSLTGTAQETQYF. CDR3 coding DNA: TGTGCCAGCAGCTTAACCGGGACTGCCCAAGAGACCCAGTACTTC.

The chain couples TRBV27 to TRBJ1-5, with D maybe TRBD1 (6 bases). The length of the CDR3 is 16 residues. CDR1 MNHEY and CDR2 SMNVEV come from the germline V gene (reference sequence). The V end was cut by 1 base, the J end by 6 bases, with 16 bases between. The CDR3 nucleotides read TGTGCCAGCAGTTTATATCCACAGGGAACGGGTCAGCCCCAGCATTTT. Translating gives CASSLYPQGTGQPQHF.